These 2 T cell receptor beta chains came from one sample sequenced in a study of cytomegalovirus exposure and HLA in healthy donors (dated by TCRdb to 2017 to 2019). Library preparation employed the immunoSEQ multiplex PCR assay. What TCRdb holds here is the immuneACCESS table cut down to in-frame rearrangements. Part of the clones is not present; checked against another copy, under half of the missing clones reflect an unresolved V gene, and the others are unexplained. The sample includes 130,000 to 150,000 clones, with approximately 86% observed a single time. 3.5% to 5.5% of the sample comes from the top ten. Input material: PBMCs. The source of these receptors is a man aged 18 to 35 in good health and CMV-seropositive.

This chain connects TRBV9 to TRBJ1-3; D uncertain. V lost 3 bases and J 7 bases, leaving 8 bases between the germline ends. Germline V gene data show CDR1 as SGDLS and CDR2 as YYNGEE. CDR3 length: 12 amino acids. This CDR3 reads CASSAGSNTIYF. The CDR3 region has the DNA TGTGCCAGCAGCGCCGGGTCCAACACCATATATTTT.

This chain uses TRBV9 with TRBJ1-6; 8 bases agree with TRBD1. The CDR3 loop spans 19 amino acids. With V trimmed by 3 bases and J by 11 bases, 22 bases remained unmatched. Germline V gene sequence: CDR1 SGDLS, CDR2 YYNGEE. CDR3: CASSDGQGFEPGPVAPLHF. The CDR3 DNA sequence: TGTGCCAGCAGCGATGGACAGGGTTTTGAACCTGGTCCGGTTGCACCCCTCCACTTT. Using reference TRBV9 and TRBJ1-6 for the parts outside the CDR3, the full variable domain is DSGVTQTPKHLITATGQRVTLRCSPRSGDLSVYWYQQSLDQGLQFLIQYYNGEERAKGNILERFSAQQFPDLHSELNLSSLELGDSALYFCASSDGQGFEPGPVAPLHFGNGTRLTVT.